The 25 T cell receptor beta chains in this list originate from one sample, sequenced in a study of shared clonotypes between healthy human individuals. Profiled with immunoSEQ multiplex PCR; TCRdb holds only in-frame clones, not every one. The sample has about 710,000 clones; approximately 77% are singletons. Material: memory CD4+ T cells sorted from blood. Noted subset: CD45RA-negative fraction. These receptors all stem from a woman aged 25 to 39 in good health.

The gene calls are TRBV29-1 and TRBJ2-7; no firm D call. Per germline, CDR1 SQVTM and CDR2 ANQGSEA. Trimming took 4 bases from V and 3 from J, leaving 13 bases between them. The CDR3 has 13 residues. CDR3: CSVAVFGDYEQYF. The CDR3 DNA sequence: TGCAGCGTTGCAGTTTTCGGCGACTACGAGCAGTACTTC.

The chain couples TRBV7-9 to TRBJ1-2, with D unclear. Germline V gives CDR1 SEHNR, CDR2 FQNEAQ (reference sequence). Trimming took 3 bases from V and 8 from J, leaving 10 bases between them. The CDR3 is 12 amino acids. The CDR3 region has the DNA TGTGCCAGCAGCTTTCTTGAAAGGGGCTACACCTTC. Its protein is CASSFLERGYTF. The whole variable domain, filled in from reference TRBV7-9 and TRBJ1-2, reads DTGVSQNPRHKITKRGQNVTFRCDPISEHNRLYWYRQTLGQGPEFLTYFQNEAQLEKSRLLSDRFSAERPKGSFSTLEIQRTEQGDSAMYLCASSFLERGYTFGSGTRLTVV.

This clone turned up a few times. This chain joins TRBV28 and TRBJ1-5; 10 nucleotides agree with TRBD1. Per germline, CDR1 MDHEN and CDR2 SYDVKM. The CDR3 length is 14 residues. The J segment lost 6 bases and the V segment lost 8 bases, leaving 7 bases of the junction unmatched. The DNA for the CDR3 is TGTGCCAGCCGAACTGGGACAGGGGTTCAGCCCCAGCATTTT. It yields the protein CASRTGTGVQPQHF.

In its sample, this clone was seen a few times. This rearrangement joins TRBV19 to TRBJ2-2; 8 nucleotides line up with TRBD1. CDR3 size: 14 residues. V was pared by 6 bases and J by 0 bases, with 0 bases of the junction left unmatched. CDR1 LNHDA and CDR2 SQIVND come from the germline V gene (reference sequence). CDR3 sequence: CASRQGANTGELFF. CDR3 coding DNA: TGTGCCAGTAGACAGGGGGCGAACACCGGGGAGCTGTTTTTT.

The chain employs TRBV5-8 and TRBJ1-1; TRBD1 aligns across 8 bases. Germline V lookup: CDR1 SGHTS, CDR2 YDEGEE. The ends lost 4 bases at V and 4 bases at J; junction bases unmatched: 6. The CDR3 runs to 14 residues. The DNA of the CDR3 is TGTGCCAGCAGCCAAGACAGGGGAATCACTGAAGCTTTCTTT. As protein: CASSQDRGITEAFF.

V is TRBV27 and J is TRBJ2-3; TRBD2 matches 14 bases. The V gene end was trimmed by 1 base and the J gene end by 1 base; junction bases not matched to a gene: 7. Per germline, CDR1 MNHEY and CDR2 SMNVEV (reference sequence). There are 19 residues in the CDR3. The CDR3 nucleotides read TGTGCCAGCAGTTTATGGGGGACTAGCGGGAGAGGGGGCACAGATACGCAGTATTTT. Its protein product is CASSLWGTSGRGGTDTQYF.

V is TRBV28 and J is TRBJ1-4, with 11 bases matching TRBD1. Germline V gives CDR1 MDHEN, CDR2 SYDVKM. This CDR3 is built from 16 residues. The ends lost 6 bases at V and 5 bases at J; junction bases unmatched: 8. The CDR3 nucleotides read TGTGCCAGCAGCCAACGGACAGGGGGCTTAAATGAAAAACTGTTTTTT. Translation gives CASSQRTGGLNEKLFF.

The chain links TRBV6-1 to TRBJ1-5; TRBD1 might be the D (5 bases). The germline V and J ends were trimmed by 4 bases and 2 bases, with 18 bases remaining between them. Germline loops: CDR1 MNHNS, CDR2 SASEGT. CDR3 length: 17 residues. In DNA, the CDR3 is TGTGCCAGCAGTGCCGCTTACAGGTCCGGGGGCAATCAGCCCCAGCATTTT. Encoded protein: CASSAAYRSGGNQPQHF.

The V call is TRBV4-2, the J call TRBJ2-3; 9 bases are a match to TRBD2. This CDR3 region has 16 residues. V was pared by 1 base and J by 5 bases, with 7 bases of the junction left unmatched. Germline V gene data show CDR1 as LGHNA and CDR2 as YNFKEQ. CDR3 nucleotide sequence: TGTGCCAGCAGCCAAGGTCTAGCGGGATGGGGAGATACGCAGTATTTT. Translated, it gives CASSQGLAGWGDTQYF.

The chain combines TRBV4-1 with TRBJ2-5, with D perhaps TRBD1 (5 bases). There are 16 residues in the CDR3. Germline loops: CDR1 MGHRA, CDR2 YSYEKL. The V gene lost 0 bases and the J gene lost 0 bases, with 11 bases spanning the gap. The CDR3 DNA reads TGCGCCAGCAGCCAAGAAAGGGCCAGGGACCAAGAGACCCAGTACTTC. Translated: CASSQERARDQETQYF.

CDR3 sequence reads: CASSTIQGASYGYTF. CDR3 sequence (DNA): TGTGCCAGTAGTACGATACAGGGGGCTAGCTATGGCTACACCTTC. The chain combines TRBV19 with TRBJ1-2; 9 bases match TRBD1. Per germline, CDR1 LNHDA and CDR2 SQIVND (reference sequence). The CDR3 consists of 15 residues. V was pared by 4 bases and J by 4 bases, with 7 bases of the junction left unmatched.

The rearrangement joins TRBV28 to TRBJ2-7; D call uncertain. CDR1 is MDHEN, CDR2 SYDVKM, per germline. This CDR3 contains 12 residues. With 1 base removed from V and 6 bases from J, the gap between germline ends came to 7 bases. CDR3 nucleotides: TGTGCCAGCAGTTTATATCCAAGCGAGCAGTACTTC. Translated: CASSLYPSEQYF.

The chain recombines TRBV30 with TRBJ1-1; no reliable D call. Germline V gene sequence: CDR1 GTSNPN, CDR2 SVGIG (reference sequence). V lost 4 bases, J lost 5 bases, and 8 bases lay in between. This CDR3 contains 11 residues. CDR3 nucleotides: TGTGCCTGGAATTTCCGGACTGAAGCTTTCTTT. It yields the protein CAWNFRTEAFF.

The table lists this clone with a few counts. This sequence joins TRBV7-9 and TRBJ1-1; D might be TRBD1 (6 bases). V was cut by 5 bases and J by 0 bases, with 13 bases left in between. Germline CDR1 SEHNR, CDR2 FQNEAQ (reference sequence). The CDR3 loop spans 15 amino acids. Written as DNA, the CDR3 is TGTGCCAGCAGCCCCAAGGGGGTCATGAACACTGAAGCTTTCTTT. As protein: CASSPKGVMNTEAFF.

The chain employs TRBV29-1 and TRBJ1-2, with D possibly TRBD1 on 6 matching bases. Trimming cost V 8 bases and J 1 base, with 14 bases left between them. Per the germline V gene, CDR1 is SQVTM and CDR2 is ANQGSEA. CDR3 length: 13 residues. The CDR3 is CSFERGDNYGYTF. CDR3 sequence (DNA): TGCAGCTTCGAGAGGGGGGATAACTATGGCTACACCTTC.

This clone appeared a few times. CDR3 DNA sequence: TGTGCCTGGAGTTTAGGACAGCCCACCGGGGAGCTGTTTTTT. Encoded protein: CAWSLGQPTGELFF. The V call is TRBV30, the J call TRBJ2-2; the D gene is possibly TRBD1 (6 bases). Germline V gene lookup returns CDR1 GTSNPN and CDR2 SVGIG (reference sequence). Trimming stripped 2 bases from V and 4 bases from J, with 11 bases between. There are 14 residues in the CDR3.

The chain combines TRBV30 with TRBJ1-5, with 9 bases lining up with TRBD1. Looked up from germline, CDR1 is GTSNPN and CDR2 is SVGIG (reference sequence). V lost 3 bases and J lost 0; bases outside the gene matches: 3. The length of the CDR3 is 15 residues. This chain's CDR3 is CAWRGTGNSNQPQHF. In DNA, the CDR3 is TGTGCCTGGAGAGGGACAGGGAATAGCAATCAGCCCCAGCATTTT. Complete variable domain (other parts from reference TRBV30 and TRBJ1-5): SQTIHQWPATLVQPVGSPLSLECTVEGTSNPNLYWYRQAAGRGLQLLFYSVGIGQISSEVPQNLSASRPQDRQFILSSKKLLLSDSGFYLCAWRGTGNSNQPQHFGDGTRLSIL.

This clone was seen at least ten times. The chain uses TRBV28 and TRBJ2-2; the match to TRBD1 covers 7 bases. The J segment lost 9 bases and the V segment lost 11 bases, leaving 12 bases of the junction unmatched. CDR3 size: 13 residues. Germline CDR1 is MDHEN and CDR2 is SYDVKM. CDR3 protein: CAGTLQGPRELFF. As DNA, the CDR3 is TGTGCCGGGACCCTACAGGGGCCGAGGGAGCTGTTTTTT.

The chain uses TRBV7-2 and TRBJ2-7, with D tentatively TRBD1 (5 bases). CDR1 is SGHTA, CDR2 FQGNSA, per germline. Between the trimmed V and J ends, which lost 2 bases and 0 bases, there was a span of 8 bases. The CDR3 loop spans 14 amino acids. CDR3 nucleotide sequence: TGTGCCAGCAGCTTACGCAGGGACTCCTACGAGCAGTACTTC. This sequence encodes CASSLRRDSYEQYF. The variable domain in full, with the rest retrieved from reference TRBV7-2 and TRBJ2-7, is GAGVSQSPSNKVTEKGKDVELRCDPISGHTALYWYRQSLGQGLEFLIYFQGNSAPDKSGLPSDRFSAERTGGSVSTLTIQRTQQEDSAVYLCASSLRRDSYEQYFGPGTRLTVT.

This chain connects TRBV6-6 to TRBJ1-2; a possible D gene is TRBD1 (6 bases). V lost 6 bases and J 3 bases, leaving 11 bases between the germline ends. The CDR3 loop spans 13 amino acids. Germline V gene data show CDR1 as MNHNY and CDR2 as SVGAGI (reference sequence). The CDR3 bases are TGTGCCAGCAGCCCTAACAGGGACTATGGCTACACCTTC. This encodes CASSPNRDYGYTF.

The chain recombines TRBV2 with TRBJ2-1; TRBD2 aligns across 8 bases. V dropped 3 bases and J dropped 10; count of bases not matched to a gene: 14. Germline CDR1 and CDR2: SNHLY and FYNNEI. CDR3 size: 16 residues. CDR3 in amino acids: CASSEGGRSTWGEQFF. DNA for the CDR3: TGTGCCAGCAGTGAGGGCGGGAGGAGCACGTGGGGCGAGCAGTTCTTC.

The V call is TRBV5-8, the J call TRBJ2-3; 11 bases map to TRBD2. Unmatched junction bases numbered 10, after V lost 4 bases and J lost 0 bases. CDR1 is SGHTS, CDR2 YDEGEE, per germline. The CDR3 loop spans 18 amino acids. CDR3 DNA: TGTGCCAGCAGCCGGATGGATGCTAGCGGGAGGAGCACAGATACGCAGTATTTT. This sequence encodes CASSRMDASGRSTDTQYF.

This clone has just a few counts. The CDR3 reads CSVEDPGWSGYTF. The CDR3 bases are TGCAGCGTTGAAGATCCGGGGTGGAGTGGCTACACCTTC. V is TRBV29-1 and J is TRBJ1-2, with D unclear. There are 13 residues in the CDR3. Germline V gives CDR1 SQVTM, CDR2 ANQGSEA. Trimming shortened V by 0 bases and J by 7 bases, and 12 bases separated the two germline ends.

The chain has TRBV5-1 and TRBJ2-7, with TRBD2 identical over 13 bases. Looked up from germline, CDR1 is SGHRS and CDR2 is YFSETQ. The length of the CDR3 is 16 residues. V dropped 3 bases and J dropped 4; count of bases not matched to a gene: 7. The CDR3: CASSSGLAGVSYEQYF. CDR3 DNA: TGCGCCAGCAGCTCAGGACTAGCGGGAGTCTCTTACGAGCAGTACTTC.

The chain joins TRBV9 to TRBJ2-7; unclear D gene. The CDR3 consists of 12 residues. V was trimmed by 4 bases and J by 7 bases, leaving 12 bases between them. The germline V gene has CDR1 SGDLS and CDR2 YYNGEE. CDR3 loop: CASSPQGLEQYF. The CDR3 DNA is TGTGCCAGCAGCCCTCAAGGGTTGGAGCAGTACTTC.